These 27 T cell receptor beta chains share one sample of origin, sequenced in a study of blood T cell repertoires in COVID-19. Generated by immunoSEQ multiplex PCR, the TCRdb table keeps only in-frame clones and is missing some. The sample lists approximately 240,000 clones, 80% to 90% occurring once. Specimen: peripheral blood. The source is a man aged 45-65 years with acute or convalescent COVID-19.

This chain joins TRBV9 and TRBJ1-4; D uncertain. This CDR3 has 14 amino acids. Trimming stripped 0 bases from V and 7 bases from J, with 10 bases between. In germline, CDR1 is SGDLS, CDR2 YYNGEE. The CDR3: CASSVGLHSEKLFF. In DNA form, the CDR3 reads TGTGCCAGCAGCGTAGGATTGCACAGTGAAAAACTGTTTTTT. The entire variable domain, with the rest obtained from reference TRBV9 and TRBJ1-4, is as follows: DSGVTQTPKHLITATGQRVTLRCSPRSGDLSVYWYQQSLDQGLQFLIQYYNGEERAKGNILERFSAQQFPDLHSELNLSSLELGDSALYFCASSVGLHSEKLFFGSGTQLSVL.

The chain employs TRBV20-1 and TRBJ1-4; D unresolved. V dropped 3 bases and J dropped 0 bases, with 5 bases sitting between them. Germline V gene lookup returns CDR1 DFQATT and CDR2 SNEGSKA (reference sequence). The CDR3 loop spans 13 amino acids. The CDR3 here is CSASDTTNEKLFF. CDR3 DNA: TGCAGTGCTAGTGATACAACTAATGAAAAACTGTTTTTT.

The chain carries TRBV7-3 and TRBJ1-6; the D gene is possibly TRBD1 (6 bases). This CDR3 comprises 15 residues. V lost 2 bases and J 8 bases, leaving 13 bases between the germline ends. Per the germline V gene, CDR1 is SGHTA and CDR2 is FQGTGA. The CDR3 sequence: CASSLGMGADSPLHF. CDR3 nucleotide sequence: TGTGCCAGCAGCTTAGGCATGGGGGCGGATTCACCCCTCCACTTT.

The chain links TRBV27 to TRBJ1-1; TRBD1 matches at 8 bases. V shed 0 bases, J shed 8 bases, and the junction held 8 bases outside the gene matches. Looked up from germline, CDR1 is MNHEY and CDR2 is SMNVEV (reference sequence). The CDR3 runs 15 residues. The chain's CDR3 is CASSLSSTGGNEAFF. CDR3 sequence (DNA): TGTGCCAGCAGTTTATCGTCAACAGGGGGTAACGAAGCTTTCTTT.

The chain recombines TRBV4-2 with TRBJ1-1; TRBD1 might be the D (5 bases). This CDR3 spans 14 amino acids. Between the trimmed V and J ends, which lost 0 bases and 4 bases, there was a span of 9 bases. Germline CDR1 and CDR2: LGHNA and YNFKEQ. The CDR3 sequence: CASSQDLGGTEAFF. CDR3 sequence (DNA): TGTGCCAGCAGCCAAGATCTGGGGGGCACTGAAGCTTTCTTT.

This chain links TRBV9 with TRBJ2-3; D may be TRBD2 (6 bases). This CDR3 is built from 17 residues. V shed 0 bases and J shed 1 base, with 15 bases lying between them. The V gene's germline CDR1 is SGDLS and CDR2 YYNGEE. CDR3 sequence reads: CASSVEDIGRRTDTQYF. DNA for the CDR3: TGTGCCAGCAGCGTAGAGGATATCGGGAGACGCACAGATACGCAGTATTTT.

This sequence joins TRBV2 and TRBJ1-2; D possibly corresponds to TRBD1 (6 bases). The CDR3 totals 14 residues. CDR1 SNHLY and CDR2 FYNNEI come from the germline V gene. Trimming shortened V by 8 bases and J by 10 bases, and 23 bases separated the two germline ends. CDR3 loop: CASYPGPGHLVYTF. CDR3 in DNA: TGTGCCAGCTACCCGGGGCCGGGACATTTAGTCTACACCTTC. The entire variable domain, with the rest obtained from reference TRBV2 and TRBJ1-2, is as follows: EPEVTQTPSHQVTQMGQEVILRCVPISNHLYFYWYRQILGQKVEFLVSFYNNEISEKSEIFDDQFSVERPDGSNFTLKIRSTKLEDSAMYFCASYPGPGHLVYTFGSGTRLTVV.

The chain recombines TRBV28 with TRBJ2-3; TRBD2 matches at 7 bases. The CDR3 covers 14 residues. Per germline, CDR1 MDHEN and CDR2 SYDVKM. V shed 1 base, J shed 6 bases, and the junction held 4 bases outside the gene matches. The DNA for the CDR3 is TGTGCCAGCAGTTTATCTAGCGGAGGCGATACGCAGTATTTT. It yields the protein CASSLSSGGDTQYF.

The CDR3 reads CSAVTGKNEKLFF. The DNA for the CDR3 is TGCAGCGCCGTGACGGGGAAAAATGAAAAACTGTTTTTT. This sequence joins TRBV29-1 and TRBJ1-4; D uncertain. Per the germline V gene, CDR1 is SQVTM and CDR2 is ANQGSEA. This CDR3 spans 13 amino acids. Trimming stripped 7 bases from V and 5 bases from J, with 14 bases between.

On this clone itself: The same CDR3 is also encoded by other DNA sequences in this sample. This sequence joins TRBV19 and TRBJ1-4; D is undetermined. The CDR3 has 14 residues. V shed 6 bases and J shed 0 bases, with 8 bases lying between them. Germline V gives CDR1 LNHDA, CDR2 SQIVND (reference sequence). CDR3 sequence (DNA): TGTGCCAGTAGCCCCAGTGCAACTAATGAAAAACTGTTTTTT. As protein: CASSPSATNEKLFF. Drawing the rest from reference TRBV19 and TRBJ1-4, the complete variable domain is DGGITQSPKYLFRKEGQNVTLSCEQNLNHDAMYWYRQDPGQGLRLIYYSQIVNDFQKGDIAEGYSVSREKKESFPLTVTSAQKNPTAFYLCASSPSATNEKLFFGSGTQLSVL.

The J gene is TRBJ2-3, the V gene TRBV7-9, with D unresolved. Germline CDR1 and CDR2: SEHNR and FQNEAQ (reference sequence). CDR3 length: 13 amino acids. Trimming took 7 bases from V and 4 from J, leaving 12 bases between them. CDR3: CASNPSLADTQYF. The CDR3 bases are TGTGCCAGCAACCCTAGTTTAGCAGATACGCAGTATTTT.

This rearrangement joins TRBV3-1 (or the pseudogene TRBV3-2) to TRBJ2-3, with 8 bases fitting TRBD2. The CDR3 totals 16 residues. V was pared by 0 bases and J by 2 bases, with 4 bases of the junction left unmatched. From germline, CDR1 is LGHDT and CDR2 YNNKEL (reference sequence). The DNA of the CDR3 is TGTGCCAGCAGCCAAGAATTGCGGGGGGCCACAGATACGCAGTATTTT. Its protein is CASSQELRGATDTQYF.

The table lists this clone with a few counts. This chain joins TRBV4-1 and TRBJ2-7; TRBD1 matches at 7 bases. V was pared by 7 bases and J by 6 bases, with 12 bases of the junction left unmatched. CDR1 and CDR2 from the germline V gene are MGHRA and YSYEKL. The CDR3 is 14 amino acids. The CDR3 is CASTPSTGWVEQYF. Here the CDR3 DNA reads TGCGCCAGCACCCCGTCGACAGGGTGGGTCGAGCAGTACTTC.

This chain uses TRBV30 with TRBJ1-2; D is unclear. The CDR3 is made up of 15 amino acids. Germline CDR1 GTSNPN, CDR2 SVGIG (reference sequence). V gave up 7 bases and J gave up 3 bases, with 21 bases separating them. CDR3 nucleotides: TGTGCCTTGCAACGGCGGGCCAAAAGGGACTATGGCTACACCTTC. It translates to CALQRRAKRDYGYTF.

This clone appeared many times. The V and J genes are TRBV11-2 and TRBJ1-2; tentatively, D is TRBD1 (5 bases). CDR1 SGHAT and CDR2 FQNNGV come from the germline V gene. The CDR3 spans 15 residues. The V and J ends lost 0 bases and 5 bases respectively, with 13 bases between them. The CDR3 DNA is TGTGCCAGCAGCTTAGAAGGGGACGGACTATATGGCTACACCTTC. This gives the protein CASSLEGDGLYGYTF.

The CDR3 spells CASSPPGAYEQYF. CDR3 bases: TGTGCCAGCAGCCCCCCAGGGGCCTACGAGCAGTACTTC. V is TRBV7-6 and J is TRBJ2-7; a possible D gene is TRBD1 (6 bases). Germline CDR1 and CDR2: SGHVS and FNYEAQ. The CDR3 consists of 13 residues. The V end lost 5 bases, the J end lost 2 bases, and 10 bases lay between the germline ends.

The chain has TRBV5-1 and TRBJ2-7; D perhaps matches TRBD1 (6 bases). The V gene lost 2 bases and the J gene lost 2 bases, with 11 bases spanning the gap. Germline CDR1 SGHRS, CDR2 YFSETQ. This CDR3 spans 14 amino acids. CDR3 sequence (DNA): TGCGCCAGCAGCTTCGCTCAGGGGACCTACGAGCAGTACTTC. Translated: CASSFAQGTYEQYF.

The V gene is TRBV7-2, the J gene TRBJ1-1; a weak D match, TRBD1 (6 bases). The CDR3 consists of 14 residues. The V end lost 2 bases, the J end lost 8 bases, and 15 bases lay between the germline ends. Looked up from germline, CDR1 is SGHTA and CDR2 is FQGNSA. The CDR3 loop reads CASSLRPRQGEAFF. For the CDR3, the DNA is TGTGCCAGCAGCTTACGCCCACGGCAGGGGGAAGCTTTCTTT.

This sequence joins TRBV10-3 and TRBJ2-7; TRBD2 matches 11 bases. The CDR3 totals 16 residues. Unmatched junction bases numbered 6, after V lost 3 bases and J lost 2 bases. CDR1 is ENHRY, CDR2 SYGVKD, per germline. The CDR3 region has the DNA TGTGCCATCAGTGACTACGTGACTAGCGGGACCTACGAGCAGTACTTC. Protein: CAISDYVTSGTYEQYF.

The rearrangement joins TRBV19 to TRBJ1-1, with D perhaps matching TRBD1 (6 bases). Trimming took 10 bases from V and 8 from J, leaving 14 bases between them. The CDR3 extends over 11 amino acids. CDR1 is LNHDA and CDR2 is SQIVND in the germline V gene (reference sequence). The DNA for the CDR3 is TGTGCCACCAAGGACAGCCGAGAAGCTTTCTTT. This encodes CATKDSREAFF. Drawing the rest from reference TRBV19 and TRBJ1-1, the complete variable domain is DGGITQSPKYLFRKEGQNVTLSCEQNLNHDAMYWYRQDPGQGLRLIYYSQIVNDFQKGDIAEGYSVSREKKESFPLTVTSAQKNPTAFYLCATKDSREAFFGQGTRLTVV.

The chain couples TRBV11-3 to TRBJ2-5; no definite D call. The CDR3 runs 14 residues. Trimming removed 0 bases from V and 5 bases from J, with 10 bases in between. The V gene's germline CDR1 is SGHNT and CDR2 YENEEA. CDR3 bases: TGTGCCAGCAGCTTAGATCAGTGGGCGGAGACCCAGTACTTC. Its protein is CASSLDQWAETQYF. The whole variable domain, filled in from reference TRBV11-3 and TRBJ2-5, reads EAGVVQSPRYKIIEKKQPVAFWCNPISGHNTLYWYLQNLGQGPELLIRYENEEAVDDSQLPKDRFSAERLKGVDSTLKIQPAELGDSAVYLCASSLDQWAETQYFGPGTRLLVL.

The chain uses TRBV5-1 and TRBJ2-3; 8 positions match TRBD1. The CDR3 sequence is 15 residues long. The V segment lost 4 bases and the J segment 4 bases; nucleotides outside the gene matches: 8. Germline V lookup: CDR1 SGHRS, CDR2 YFSETQ. CDR3 bases: TGCGCCAGCAGCCCCGACAGGGGAGCGTCAGATACGCAGTATTTT. Encoded protein: CASSPDRGASDTQYF.

The sample holds one count of this clone. The chain has TRBV20-1 and TRBJ2-7; D might be TRBD2 (6 bases). This CDR3 comprises 11 residues. The germline V and J ends were trimmed by 6 bases and 7 bases, with 13 bases remaining between them. Looked up from germline, CDR1 is DFQATT and CDR2 is SNEGSKA (reference sequence). The CDR3 DNA reads TGCAGTGCGGGGGGACGGAAGGAGCAGTACTTC. Translating it yields CSAGGRKEQYF.

The gene calls are TRBV9 and TRBJ2-1; D gene ambiguous. The CDR3 covers 12 residues. The V end lost 0 bases, the J end lost 9 bases, and 7 bases lay between the germline ends. Germline assignment: CDR1 SGDLS and CDR2 YYNGEE. As DNA, the CDR3 is TGTGCCAGCAGCGTAGGTGTCGGTGAGCAGTTCTTC. It encodes CASSVGVGEQFF.

The count of this clone is one. This rearrangement joins TRBV6-6 to TRBJ2-5; D gene ambiguous. The CDR3 is made up of 13 amino acids. V lost 6 bases, J lost 3 bases, and 11 bases lay in between. Germline CDR1 MNHNY, CDR2 SVGAGI (reference sequence). CDR3 region: CASSPSGEETQYF. The DNA of the CDR3 is TGTGCCAGCAGCCCATCTGGAGAAGAGACCCAGTACTTC.

The chain carries TRBV28 and TRBJ2-3, with TRBD2 identical over 9 bases. After removal of 6 bases from V and 8 bases from J, the junction contained 3 bases not matched to a gene. The V gene's germline CDR1 is MDHEN and CDR2 SYDVKM. This CDR3 has 12 amino acids. This CDR3 is CASSLGLATQYF. CDR3 DNA: TGTGCCAGCAGCCTGGGACTAGCTACGCAGTATTTT.

The rearrangement joins TRBV3-1 (or the pseudogene TRBV3-2) to TRBJ1-3; D is undetermined. CDR1 LGHDT and CDR2 YNNKEL come from the germline V gene (reference sequence). Between the trimmed V and J ends, which lost 2 bases and 0 bases, there was a span of 11 bases. CDR3 length: 16 residues. The CDR3 spells CASSQNSGISGNTIYF. CDR3 bases: TGTGCCAGCAGCCAAAATAGCGGGATCTCTGGAAACACCATATATTTT.